This TCR beta chain was observed in a study of T cell clonality in common variable immunodeficiency. This clone showed up just a few times. What it binds is not known. The read terminates 3 residues ahead of where the CDR3 ends, so the germline J gene completes it. Overall study findings and caveats: Fewer TCRbeta clones were shared among CVID subjects than controls. Compared with healthy controls, CVID subjects showed increased TCRbeta clonality, mostly in about a third.

Measured with immunoSEQ multiplex PCR; TCRdb has only the in-frame clones, and not every one. The table lists about 43,000 clones, with no singletons. Germline CDR1 reads SNHLY; CDR2 reads FYNNEI. The CDR3 consists of 13 residues. V was trimmed by 6 bases and J by 1 base, leaving 7 bases between them. The clonotype originates from a person aged 18 to 75 in good health. The sample taken for sequencing was peripheral blood mononuclear cells. This chain joins TRBV2 and TRBJ1-5; D gene unclear. Incomplete CDR3 DNA: TGTGCCAGCAGGGGCAGGAGCAATCAGCCC. This translates into CASRGRSNQP. The complete CDR3 sequence is CASRGRSNQPQHF. Drawing the rest from reference TRBV2 and TRBJ1-5, the complete variable domain is EPEVTQTPSHQVTQMGQEVILRCVPISNHLYFYWYRQILGQKVEFLVSFYNNEISEKSEIFDDQFSVERPDGSNFTLKIRSTKLEDSAMYFCASRGRSNQPQHFGDGTRLSIL.